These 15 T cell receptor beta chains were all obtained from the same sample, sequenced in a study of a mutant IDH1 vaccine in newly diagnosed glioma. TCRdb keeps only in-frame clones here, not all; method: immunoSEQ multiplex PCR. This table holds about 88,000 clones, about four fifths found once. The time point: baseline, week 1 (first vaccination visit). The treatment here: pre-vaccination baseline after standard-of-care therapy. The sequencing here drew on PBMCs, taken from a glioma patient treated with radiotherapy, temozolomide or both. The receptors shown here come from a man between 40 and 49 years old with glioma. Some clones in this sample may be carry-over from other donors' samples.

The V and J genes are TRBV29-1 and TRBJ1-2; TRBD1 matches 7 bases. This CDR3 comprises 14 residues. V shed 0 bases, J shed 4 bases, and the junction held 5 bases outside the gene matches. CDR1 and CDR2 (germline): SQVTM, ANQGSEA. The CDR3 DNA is TGCAGCGTTGAAGAGACAGGGCTTGGCTATGGCTACACCTTC. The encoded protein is CSVEETGLGYGYTF.

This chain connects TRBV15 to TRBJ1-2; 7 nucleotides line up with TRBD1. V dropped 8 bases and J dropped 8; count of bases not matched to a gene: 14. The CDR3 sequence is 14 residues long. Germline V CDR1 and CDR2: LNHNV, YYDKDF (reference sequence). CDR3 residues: CATGRGSTGSGYTF. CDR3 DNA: TGTGCCACCGGGAGGGGGTCGACAGGGTCGGGCTACACCTTC. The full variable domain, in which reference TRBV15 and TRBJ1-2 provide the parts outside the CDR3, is DAMVIQNPRYQVTQFGKPVTLSCSQTLNHNVMYWYQQKSSQAPKLLFHYYDKDFNNEADTPDNFQSRRPNTSFCFLDIRSPGLGDTAMYLCATGRGSTGSGYTFGSGTRLTVV.

CDR3 residues: CASSLIGGGAGYEQYF. The CDR3 DNA follows: TGTGCCAGCAGCTTAATCGGCGGGGGGGCCGGCTACGAGCAGTACTTC. This rearrangement joins TRBV7-2 to TRBJ2-7; 9 bases are a match to TRBD2. The germline gives CDR1 SGHTA, CDR2 FQGNSA. The length of the CDR3 is 16 residues. After removal of 2 bases from V and 3 bases from J, the junction contained 8 bases not matched to a gene.

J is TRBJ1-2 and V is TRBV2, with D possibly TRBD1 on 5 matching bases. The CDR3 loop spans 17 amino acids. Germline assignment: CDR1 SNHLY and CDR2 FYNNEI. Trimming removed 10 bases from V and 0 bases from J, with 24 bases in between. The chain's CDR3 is CATYDPQTDIANYGYTF. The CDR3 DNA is TGTGCCACCTACGATCCTCAGACAGATATCGCTAACTATGGCTACACCTTC.

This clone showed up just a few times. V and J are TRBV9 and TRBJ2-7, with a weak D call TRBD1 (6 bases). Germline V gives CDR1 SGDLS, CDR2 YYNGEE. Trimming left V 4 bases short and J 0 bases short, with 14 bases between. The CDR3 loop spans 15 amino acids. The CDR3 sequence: CASSPYQGHSYEQYF. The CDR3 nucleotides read TGTGCCAGCAGCCCTTACCAGGGGCACTCCTACGAGCAGTACTTC.

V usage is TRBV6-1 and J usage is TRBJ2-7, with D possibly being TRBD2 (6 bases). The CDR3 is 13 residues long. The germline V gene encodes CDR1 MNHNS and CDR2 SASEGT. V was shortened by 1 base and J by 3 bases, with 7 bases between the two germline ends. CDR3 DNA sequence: TGTGCCAGCAGTGAAGGGACTAACTACGAGCAGTACTTC. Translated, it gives CASSEGTNYEQYF.

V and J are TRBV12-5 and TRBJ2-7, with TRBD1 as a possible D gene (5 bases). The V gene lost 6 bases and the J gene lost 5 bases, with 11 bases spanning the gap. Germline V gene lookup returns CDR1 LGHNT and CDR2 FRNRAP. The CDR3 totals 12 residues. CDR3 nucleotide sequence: TGTGCTAGTGGCCGCGGACATAACGAGCAGTACTTC. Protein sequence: CASGRGHNEQYF.

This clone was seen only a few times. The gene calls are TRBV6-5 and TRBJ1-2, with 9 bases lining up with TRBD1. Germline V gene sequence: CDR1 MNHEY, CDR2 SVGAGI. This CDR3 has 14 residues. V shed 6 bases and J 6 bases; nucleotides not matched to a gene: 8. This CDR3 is CASREDRGTDGYTF. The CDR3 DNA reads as TGTGCCAGCAGGGAAGACAGGGGGACAGATGGCTACACCTTC.

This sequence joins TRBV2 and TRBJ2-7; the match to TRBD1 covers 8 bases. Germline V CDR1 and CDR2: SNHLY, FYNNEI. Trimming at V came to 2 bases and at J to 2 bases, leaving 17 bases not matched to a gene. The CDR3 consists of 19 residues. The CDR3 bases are TGTGCCAGCAGTGAACGTCGGACAGGGTGGGCGCGGGACCCCTACGAGCAGTACTTC. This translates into CASSERRTGWARDPYEQYF.

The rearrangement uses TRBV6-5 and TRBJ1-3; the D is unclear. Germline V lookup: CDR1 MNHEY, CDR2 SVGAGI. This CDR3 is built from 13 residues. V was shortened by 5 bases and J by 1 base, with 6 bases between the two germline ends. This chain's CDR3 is CASSLRSGNTIYF. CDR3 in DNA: TGTGCCAGCAGTCTGAGGTCTGGAAACACCATATATTTT.

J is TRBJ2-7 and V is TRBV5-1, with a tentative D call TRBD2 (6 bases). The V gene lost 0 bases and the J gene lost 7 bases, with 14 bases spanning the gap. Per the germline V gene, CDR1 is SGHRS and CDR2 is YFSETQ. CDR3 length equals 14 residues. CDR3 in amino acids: CASSLGGAEGEQYF. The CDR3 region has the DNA TGCGCCAGCAGCTTGGGCGGGGCCGAGGGAGAGCAGTACTTC.

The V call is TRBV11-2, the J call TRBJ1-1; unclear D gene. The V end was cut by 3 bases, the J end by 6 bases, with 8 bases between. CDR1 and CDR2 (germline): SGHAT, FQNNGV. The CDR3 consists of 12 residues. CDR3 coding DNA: TGTGCCAGCAGCTTGCAAGGCCCTGAAGCTTTCTTT. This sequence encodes CASSLQGPEAFF.

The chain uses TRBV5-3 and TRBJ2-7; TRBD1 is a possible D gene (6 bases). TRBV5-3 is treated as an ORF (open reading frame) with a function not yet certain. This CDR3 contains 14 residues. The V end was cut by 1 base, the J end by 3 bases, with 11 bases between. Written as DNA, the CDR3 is TGTGCCAGAAGCTTGACCGGACAGATCTACGAGCAGTACTTC. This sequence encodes CARSLTGQIYEQYF.

The CDR3 loop is CASSPTRSTEAFF. In DNA, the CDR3 is TGTGCCAGCAGCCCGACACGGAGCACTGAAGCTTTCTTT. The chain uses TRBV2 and TRBJ1-1, with D unresolved. Germline values: CDR1 SNHLY, CDR2 FYNNEI. CDR3 length: 13 amino acids. Trimming took 6 bases from V and 4 from J, leaving 12 bases between them.

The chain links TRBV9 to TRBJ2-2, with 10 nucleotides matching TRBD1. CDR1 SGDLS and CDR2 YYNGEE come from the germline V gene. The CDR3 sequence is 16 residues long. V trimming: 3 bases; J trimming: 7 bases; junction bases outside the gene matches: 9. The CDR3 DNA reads TGTGCCAGCAGCGCAGTAGAGACAGGGGGCCGCGGGGAGCTGTTTTTT. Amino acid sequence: CASSAVETGGRGELFF.